These 21 T cell receptor beta chains share one sample of origin, sequenced in a study of T-cell memory formation after mild COVID-19. MiXCR was run by TCRdb on the 5' RACE reads, yielding one entry per CDR3 protein. The sample has 150,000 or so distinct CDR3 sequences; about 15% are singletons. Input material: PBMCs or a T cell subset sorted from them (not recorded which). The source is an adult woman who had mild COVID-19 (a few samples of this study predate the infection). Cell type and time point are not known.

This clonotype was detected only a few times. This chain joins TRBV6-5 and TRBJ2-1, with 9 bases identical to TRBD2. The CDR3 extends over 15 amino acids. Per the germline V gene, CDR1 is MNHEY and CDR2 is SVGAGI. V shed 6 bases and J 6 bases; nucleotides not matched to a gene: 9. As DNA, the CDR3 is TGTGCCAGCAGACTCGCGGGGGGGACACGCAATGAGCAGTTCTTC. It specifies CASRLAGGTRNEQFF.

This CDR3 is CASSLSTSGGNQETQYF. In DNA form, the CDR3 reads TGTGCCAGCAGCTTGTCGACTAGCGGGGGGAACCAAGAGACCCAGTACTTC. J is TRBJ2-5 and V is TRBV5-5, with 13 bases lining up with TRBD2. V was clipped by 1 base and J by 0 bases; unmatched bases: 3. The germline V gene has CDR1 SGHKS and CDR2 YYEKEE (reference sequence). The length of the CDR3 is 17 residues.

The V call is TRBV18, the J call TRBJ2-3; maybe TRBD2 (6 bases). The CDR3 consists of 17 residues. Germline lookup yields CDR1 KGHSH and CDR2 LQKENI. Trimming left V 1 base short and J 2 bases short, with 16 bases between. CDR3 protein: CASSPRVREDYTDTQYF. In nucleotides, the CDR3 is TGTGCCAGCTCACCACGGGTCCGCGAGGACTACACAGATACGCAGTATTTT. The variable domain in full, completed from reference TRBV18 and TRBJ2-3, reads NAGVMQNPRHLVRRRGQEARLRCSPMKGHSHVYWYRQLPEEGLKFMVYLQKENIIDESGMPKERFSAEFPKEGPSILRIQQVVRGDSAAYFCASSPRVREDYTDTQYFGPGTRLTVL.

This CDR3 is CASSRGPSGWEQYF. The CDR3 region has the DNA TGTGCCAGTAGCAGGGGCCCATCAGGGTGGGAGCAGTACTTC. This chain joins TRBV19 and TRBJ2-7; a weak D match, TRBD1 (6 bases). The V and J ends lost 6 bases and 7 bases respectively, with 19 bases between them. Germline V CDR1 and CDR2: LNHDA, SQIVND (reference sequence). This CDR3 is built from 14 residues.

The chain carries TRBV24-1 and TRBJ1-1; unclear D gene. Germline V gene sequence: CDR1 KGHDR, CDR2 SFDVKD. Trimming removed 7 bases at V and 2 bases at J, with 10 bases between. The CDR3 sequence is 13 residues long. DNA of the CDR3: TGTGCCACCAGGGGAGCAGGTAACACTGAAGCTTTCTTT. Residues: CATRGAGNTEAFF.

This clonotype came up many times. V and J are TRBV7-2 and TRBJ2-1; 11 nucleotides align to TRBD2. The ends lost 5 bases at V and 5 bases at J; junction bases unmatched: 8. Germline V CDR1 and CDR2: SGHTA, FQGNSA. CDR3 length: 16 amino acids. The chain's CDR3 is CASSVRLAGLHNEQFF. CDR3 in DNA: TGTGCCAGCAGCGTTAGACTAGCGGGATTACACAATGAGCAGTTCTTC.

This clonotype occurred many times. The chain combines TRBV12-3 or TRBV12-4 with TRBJ2-3, with 8 bases fitting TRBD2. The CDR3 length is 14 residues. With 6 bases clipped from V and 6 bases from J, the junction kept 8 bases outside the gene matches. The CDR3 bases are TGTGCCAGCAGGGATCCCGGGGGGGCGGATACGCAGTATTTT. Protein: CASRDPGGADTQYF.

This chain joins TRBV7-2 and TRBJ2-7; 7 bases are a match to TRBD2. Germline CDR1 is SGHTA and CDR2 is FQGNSA. The V gene end was trimmed by 6 bases and the J gene end by 0 bases; junction bases not matched to a gene: 11. This CDR3 comprises 16 residues. The CDR3, as DNA: TGTGCCAGCAGTTGGGGGGGGTCACCGAGCTCCTACGAGCAGTACTTC. Protein sequence: CASSWGGSPSSYEQYF.

This clonotype was counted only a few times. V gene TRBV6-6 combines with J gene TRBJ1-5; D uncertain. Germline CDR1 MNHNY, CDR2 SVGAGI (reference sequence). The CDR3 extends over 17 amino acids. V lost 6 bases and J lost 4, with 22 bases in between. CDR3 region: CASRSNRAETHNQPQHF. CDR3 nucleotides: TGTGCCAGCAGATCCAACCGGGCGGAAACACATAATCAGCCCCAGCATTTT.

This rearrangement joins TRBV2 to TRBJ2-7; TRBD1 agrees at 11 bases. From germline, CDR1 is SNHLY and CDR2 FYNNEI. This CDR3 spans 15 amino acids. With 3 bases clipped from V and 4 bases from J, the junction kept 5 bases outside the gene matches. In DNA form, the CDR3 reads TGTGCCAGCAGTGACCCAGGACAGGGGGCTTACGAGCAGTACTTC. Translated, it gives CASSDPGQGAYEQYF.

This sequence joins TRBV7-8 and TRBJ1-5; possibly TRBD1 for D (6 bases). Trimming removed 1 base from V and 1 base from J, with 11 bases in between. This CDR3 has 16 amino acids. Germline values: CDR1 SGHVS, CDR2 FQNEAQ. The CDR3 sequence is CASSLEQGLSNQPQHF. DNA for the CDR3: TGTGCCAGCAGCTTAGAACAGGGTTTGAGCAATCAGCCCCAGCATTTT. The full variable domain, its missing parts supplied by reference TRBV7-8 and TRBJ1-5, is GAGVSQSPRYKVAKRGQDVALRCDPISGHVSLFWYQQALGQGPEFLTYFQNEAQLDKSGLPSDRFFAERPEGSVSTLKIQRTQQEDSAVYLCASSLEQGLSNQPQHFGDGTRLSIL.

The table lists this clonotype with a few counts. J is TRBJ2-3 and V is TRBV10-3, with 9 bases that match TRBD2. The length of the CDR3 is 16 residues. V was clipped by 3 bases and J by 0 bases; unmatched bases: 4. CDR1 is ENHRY and CDR2 is SYGVKD in the germline V gene. CDR3 residues: CAISDGGRASTDTQYF. The DNA for the CDR3 is TGTGCCATCAGTGACGGCGGGAGGGCCAGCACAGATACGCAGTATTTT.

A few counts support this clonotype. The genes are TRBV5-1 and TRBJ1-2; 9 bases are a match to TRBD1. The CDR3 is made up of 14 amino acids. The V segment lost 0 bases and the J segment 5 bases; nucleotides outside the gene matches: 2. Germline V lookup: CDR1 SGHRS, CDR2 YFSETQ. This chain's CDR3 is CASSLGQGVYGYTF. The CDR3 DNA sequence: TGCGCCAGCAGCTTGGGACAGGGGGTATATGGCTACACCTTC.

This clonotype came up many times. This rearrangement joins TRBV7-9 to TRBJ2-1, with 8 nucleotides matching TRBD1. Per the germline V gene, CDR1 is SEHNR and CDR2 is FQNEAQ (reference sequence). Trimming at V came to 8 bases and at J to 7 bases, leaving 4 bases not matched to a gene. CDR3 length: 12 amino acids. CDR3 in amino acids: CASGTGRNEQFF. In DNA form, the CDR3 reads TGTGCCAGCGGGACAGGAAGAAATGAGCAGTTCTTC.

This clonotype turned up a few times. The rearrangement links TRBV5-1 to TRBJ1-4; D is unresolved. V lost 0 bases and J lost 3, with 6 bases in between. The CDR3 covers 14 residues. The germline CDR1 and CDR2 sequences are SGHRS and YFSETQ. CDR3 coding DNA: TGCGCCAGCAGCTTGGTCGGGGCTAATGAAAAACTGTTTTTT. The encoded protein is CASSLVGANEKLFF.

This clonotype was picked up many times. The rearrangement joins TRBV4-3 to TRBJ1-1, with 7 bases aligning to TRBD1. After removal of 3 bases from V and 1 base from J, the junction contained 2 bases not matched to a gene. Germline assignment: CDR1 LGHNA and CDR2 YSLEER. The CDR3 sequence is 14 residues long. The CDR3 loop reads CASSHQGENTEAFF. CDR3 coding DNA: TGCGCCAGCAGCCATCAGGGGGAGAACACTGAAGCTTTCTTT.

The chain links TRBV19 to TRBJ2-3; TRBD2 matches 7 bases. V trimming: 5 bases; J trimming: 6 bases; junction bases outside the gene matches: 5. CDR1 and CDR2 from the germline V gene are LNHDA and SQIVND (reference sequence). The length of the CDR3 is 13 residues. The CDR3 loop reads CASSLGTTDTQYF. The CDR3, as DNA: TGTGCCAGTAGTCTGGGGACTACCGATACGCAGTATTTT.

For the CDR3, the DNA is TGTGCCAGCAGCCAAGAAACAGCGGGAGTGCACGAGCAGTACTTC. Protein product: CASSQETAGVHEQYF. The chain combines TRBV3-1 with TRBJ2-7, with 8 bases aligning to TRBD2. CDR1 is LGHDT, CDR2 YNNKEL, per germline (reference sequence). J lost 5 bases, V lost 0 bases, and 6 bases had no gene match. The CDR3 consists of 15 residues.

This clonotype showed up just a few times. The chain joins TRBV20-1 to TRBJ2-2, with no clear D. The CDR3 is 13 residues long. Between the trimmed V and J ends, which lost 3 bases and 2 bases, there was a span of 7 bases. In germline, CDR1 is DFQATT, CDR2 SNEGSKA (reference sequence). The CDR3 DNA reads TGCAGTGCTAGGACTGTTAACACCGGGGAGCTGTTTTTT. Protein product: CSARTVNTGELFF.

The genes are TRBV15 and TRBJ1-5, with a weak D call TRBD1 (6 bases). The V gene's germline CDR1 is LNHNV and CDR2 YYDKDF (reference sequence). The CDR3 contains 18 residues. V lost 6 bases and J 2 bases, leaving 23 bases between the germline ends. DNA for the CDR3: TGTGCCACCAGGAGGGGGGAGGCGAGGTATGGTGGCAATCAGCCCCAGCATTTT. Translation gives CATRRGEARYGGNQPQHF.

The V gene is TRBV5-1, the J gene TRBJ2-7; tentatively, D is TRBD2 (6 bases). Trimming cost V 2 bases and J 3 bases, with 12 bases left between them. CDR3 length: 14 amino acids. Germline V gene sequence: CDR1 SGHRS, CDR2 YFSETQ. This CDR3 reads CASSFGTANYEQYF. The CDR3, as DNA: TGCGCCAGCAGCTTTGGGACTGCCAACTACGAGCAGTACTTC.